Given below is one T cell receptor (beta chain) in context. Its cognate antigen is unknown. Measured with immunoSEQ multiplex PCR; TCRdb has only the in-frame clones, and not every one. Here the sample spans roughly 93,000 clones, about 81% being singletons. The data belong to a study of radiotherapy plus CTLA-4 blockade in lung cancer. The overall study: In approximately 17% of patients, objective responses were seen; 25% to 40% had disease control. Study-wide findings and caveats: Radiotherapy with ipilimumab was followed by blood expansion of tumor-derived clones.

Chemo-refractory metastatic non-small-cell lung cancer patients received focal radiation with ipilimumab CTLA-4 blockade. The sample in question was peripheral blood, obtained from a patient treated with radiotherapy plus ipilimumab. The origin of this receptor is a human donor with non-small cell lung cancer who had a partial response to radiotherapy plus ipilimumab.

CDR3 nucleotides: TGTGCCAGCAGCTTAGGGCGACTAGCGGGAGTACCCGAGCAGTACTTC. Amino acid sequence: CASSLGRLAGVPEQYF. The chain employs TRBV11-2 and TRBJ2-7; 12 bases are a match to TRBD2. With 1 base clipped from V and 6 bases from J, the junction kept 7 bases outside the gene matches. The CDR3 covers 16 residues. The germline V gene has CDR1 SGHAT and CDR2 FQNNGV. The full variable domain, in which reference TRBV11-2 and TRBJ2-7 provide the parts outside the CDR3, is EAGVAQSPRYKIIEKRQSVAFWCNPISGHATLYWYQQILGQGPKLLIQFQNNGVVDDSQLPKDRFSAERLKGVDSTLKIQPAKLEDSAVYLCASSLGRLAGVPEQYFGPGTRLTVT.